The T cell receptor beta chain under discussion was sequenced for a study of blood T cells in healthy people across ages. CDR3 size: 16 residues. Germline lookup yields CDR1 SGHNT and CDR2 YYREEE (reference sequence). Germline trimming cut 0 bases from V and 6 bases from J; bases unmatched to any gene: 3. About this clonotype itself: Its antigen is unknown.

A second PCR of 7 to 11 cycles used a sample-barcoded 5' primer and a J-beta primer mix. TCRdb processed the 5' RACE reads anew with MiXCR; each CDR3 protein has one entry. Seen here are 700,000 to 950,000 distinct CDR3 sequences, approximately 39% observed once, and the top ten hold 20% to 25%. General study results and limits: Diversity estimates drawn from one million T cells were deemed underestimates.

This TCR derives from a woman aged 60-70 years in good health. Sequenced: blood. The chain uses TRBV5-4 and TRBJ1-6, with 10 positions matching TRBD1. The CDR3 DNA reads as TGTGCCAGCAGCTTGGAGGGACAGGGGTCTAATTCACCCCTCCACTTT. It is translated as CASSLEGQGSNSPLHF.